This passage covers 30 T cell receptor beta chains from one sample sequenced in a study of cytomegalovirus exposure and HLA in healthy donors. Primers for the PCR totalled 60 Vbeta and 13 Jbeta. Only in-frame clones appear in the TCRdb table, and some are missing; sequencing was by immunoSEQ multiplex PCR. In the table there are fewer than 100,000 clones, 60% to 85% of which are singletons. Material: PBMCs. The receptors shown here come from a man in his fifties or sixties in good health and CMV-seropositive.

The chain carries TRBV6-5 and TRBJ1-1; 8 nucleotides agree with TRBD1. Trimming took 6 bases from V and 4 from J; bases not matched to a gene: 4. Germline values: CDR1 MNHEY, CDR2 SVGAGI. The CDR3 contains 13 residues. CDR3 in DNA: TGTGCCAGCAGGGACAGGGTTGGCACTGAAGCTTTCTTT. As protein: CASRDRVGTEAFF.

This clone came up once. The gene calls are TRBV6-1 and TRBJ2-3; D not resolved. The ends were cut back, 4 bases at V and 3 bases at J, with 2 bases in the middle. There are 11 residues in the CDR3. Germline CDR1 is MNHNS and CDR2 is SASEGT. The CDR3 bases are TGTGCCAGCAGTGCGACAGATACGCAGTATTTT. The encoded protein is CASSATDTQYF.

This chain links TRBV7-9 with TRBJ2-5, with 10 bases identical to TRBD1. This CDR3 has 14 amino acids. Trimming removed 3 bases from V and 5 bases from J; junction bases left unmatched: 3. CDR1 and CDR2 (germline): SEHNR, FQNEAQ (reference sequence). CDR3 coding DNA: TGTGCCAGCAGCTTGACAGGGGGCTTGGAGACCCAGTACTTC. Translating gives CASSLTGGLETQYF.

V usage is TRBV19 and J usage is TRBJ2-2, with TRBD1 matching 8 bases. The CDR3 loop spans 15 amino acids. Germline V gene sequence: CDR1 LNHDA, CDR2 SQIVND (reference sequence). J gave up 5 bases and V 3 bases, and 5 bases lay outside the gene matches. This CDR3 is CASSMAGGRTGELFF. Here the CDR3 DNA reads TGTGCCAGTAGTATGGCAGGGGGCAGAACCGGGGAGCTGTTTTTT.

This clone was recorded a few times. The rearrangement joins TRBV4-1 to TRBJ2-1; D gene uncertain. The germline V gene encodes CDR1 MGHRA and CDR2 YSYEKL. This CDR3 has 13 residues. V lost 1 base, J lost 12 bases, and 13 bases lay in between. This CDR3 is CASSQVTLTGQFF. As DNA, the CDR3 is TGCGCCAGCAGCCAAGTCACTCTCACGGGGCAGTTCTTC.

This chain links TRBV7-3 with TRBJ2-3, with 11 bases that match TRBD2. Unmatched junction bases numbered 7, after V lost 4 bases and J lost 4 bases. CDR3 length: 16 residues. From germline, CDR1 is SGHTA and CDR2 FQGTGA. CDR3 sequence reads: CASSSLSGGAPDTQYF. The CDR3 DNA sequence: TGTGCCAGCAGCTCACTTAGCGGGGGGGCCCCAGATACGCAGTATTTT.

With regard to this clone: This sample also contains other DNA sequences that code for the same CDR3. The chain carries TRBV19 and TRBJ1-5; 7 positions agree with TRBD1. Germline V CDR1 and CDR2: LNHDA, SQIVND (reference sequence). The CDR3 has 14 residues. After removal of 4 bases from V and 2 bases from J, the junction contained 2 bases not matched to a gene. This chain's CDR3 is CASSTGTGNQPQHF. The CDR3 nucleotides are TGTGCCAGTAGTACAGGGACAGGCAATCAGCCCCAGCATTTT. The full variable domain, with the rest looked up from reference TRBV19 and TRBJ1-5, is DGGITQSPKYLFRKEGQNVTLSCEQNLNHDAMYWYRQDPGQGLRLIYYSQIVNDFQKGDIAEGYSVSREKKESFPLTVTSAQKNPTAFYLCASSTGTGNQPQHFGDGTRLSIL.

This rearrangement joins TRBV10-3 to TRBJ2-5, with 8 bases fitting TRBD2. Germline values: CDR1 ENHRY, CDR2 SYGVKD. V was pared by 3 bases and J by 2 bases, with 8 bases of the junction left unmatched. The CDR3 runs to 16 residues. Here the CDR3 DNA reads TGTGCCATCAGTGACGCGTCGGCTAGCGGGCAAGAGACCCAGTACTTC. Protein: CAISDASASGQETQYF.

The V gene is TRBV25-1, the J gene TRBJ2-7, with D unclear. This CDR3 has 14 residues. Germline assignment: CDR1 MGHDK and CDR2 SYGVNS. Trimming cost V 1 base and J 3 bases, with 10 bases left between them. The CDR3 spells CASSELDTDYEQYF. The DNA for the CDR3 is TGTGCCAGCAGTGAATTAGACACCGACTACGAGCAGTACTTC.

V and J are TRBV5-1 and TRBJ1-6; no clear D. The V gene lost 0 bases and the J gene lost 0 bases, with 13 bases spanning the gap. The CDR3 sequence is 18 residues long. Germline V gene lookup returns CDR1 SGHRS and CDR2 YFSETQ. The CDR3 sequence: CASSLGVGRSSYNSPLHF. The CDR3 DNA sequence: TGCGCCAGCAGCTTGGGAGTAGGGAGGAGCTCCTATAATTCACCCCTCCACTTT.

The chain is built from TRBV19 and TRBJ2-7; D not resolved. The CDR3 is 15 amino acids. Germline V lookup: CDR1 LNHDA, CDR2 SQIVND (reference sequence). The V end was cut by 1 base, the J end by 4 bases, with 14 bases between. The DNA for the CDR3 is TGTGCCAGTAGTATAGGGTGGTCGGAGAGTTACGAGCAGTACTTC. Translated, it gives CASSIGWSESYEQYF.

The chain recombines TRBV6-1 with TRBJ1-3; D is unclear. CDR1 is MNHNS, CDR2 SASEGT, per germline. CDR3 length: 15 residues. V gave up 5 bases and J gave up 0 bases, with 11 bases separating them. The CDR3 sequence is CASSPQEHSGNTIYF. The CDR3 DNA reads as TGTGCCAGCAGTCCCCAGGAACACTCTGGAAACACCATATATTTT.

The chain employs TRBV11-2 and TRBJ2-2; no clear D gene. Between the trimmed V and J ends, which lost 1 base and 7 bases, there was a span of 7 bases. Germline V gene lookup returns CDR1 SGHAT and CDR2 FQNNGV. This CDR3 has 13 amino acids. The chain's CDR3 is CASSLVSGGELFF. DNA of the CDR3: TGTGCCAGCAGCTTAGTTAGTGGCGGGGAGCTGTTTTTT.

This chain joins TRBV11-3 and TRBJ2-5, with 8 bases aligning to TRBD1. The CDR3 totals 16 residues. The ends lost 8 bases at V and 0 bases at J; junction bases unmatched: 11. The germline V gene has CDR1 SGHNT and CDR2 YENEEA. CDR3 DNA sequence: TGTGCCAGCGAGTGGACAGGGAAGGAGGACCAAGAGACCCAGTACTTC. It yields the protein CASEWTGKEDQETQYF. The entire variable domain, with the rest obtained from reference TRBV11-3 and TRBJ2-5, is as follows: EAGVVQSPRYKIIEKKQPVAFWCNPISGHNTLYWYLQNLGQGPELLIRYENEEAVDDSQLPKDRFSAERLKGVDSTLKIQPAELGDSAVYLCASEWTGKEDQETQYFGPGTRLLVL.

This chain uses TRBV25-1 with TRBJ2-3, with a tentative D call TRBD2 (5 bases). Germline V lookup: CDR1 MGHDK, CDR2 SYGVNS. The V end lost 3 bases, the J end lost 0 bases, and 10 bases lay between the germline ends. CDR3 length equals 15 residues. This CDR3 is CASSDPSRSTDTQYF. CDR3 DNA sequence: TGTGCCAGCAGTGACCCTAGCAGGAGCACAGATACGCAGTATTTT.

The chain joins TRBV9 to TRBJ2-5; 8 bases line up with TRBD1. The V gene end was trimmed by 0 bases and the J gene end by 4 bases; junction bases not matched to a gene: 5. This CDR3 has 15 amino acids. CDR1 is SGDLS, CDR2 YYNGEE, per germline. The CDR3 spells CASSVDQGAGETQYF. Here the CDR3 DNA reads TGTGCCAGCAGCGTAGATCAGGGGGCCGGAGAGACCCAGTACTTC.

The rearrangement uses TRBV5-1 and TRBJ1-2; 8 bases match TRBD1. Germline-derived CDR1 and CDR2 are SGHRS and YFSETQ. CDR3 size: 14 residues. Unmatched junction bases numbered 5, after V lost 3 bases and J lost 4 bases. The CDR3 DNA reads TGCGCCAGCAGCTGGACAGGGAGCGCCTATGGCTACACCTTC. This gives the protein CASSWTGSAYGYTF.

CDR3 bases: TGCGCCAGCAGTGGGAGGGACTCCTACGAGCAGTACTTC. Translated: CASSGRDSYEQYF. The chain has TRBV5-1 and TRBJ2-7; 7 positions match TRBD2. The CDR3 consists of 13 residues. Germline values: CDR1 SGHRS, CDR2 YFSETQ. Germline trimming cut 5 bases from V and 0 bases from J; bases unmatched to any gene: 2.

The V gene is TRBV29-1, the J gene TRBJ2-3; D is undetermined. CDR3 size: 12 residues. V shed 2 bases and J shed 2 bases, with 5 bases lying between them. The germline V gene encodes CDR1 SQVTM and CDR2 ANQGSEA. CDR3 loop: CSVESLTDTQYF. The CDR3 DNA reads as TGCAGCGTTGAATCCCTCACAGATACGCAGTATTTT.

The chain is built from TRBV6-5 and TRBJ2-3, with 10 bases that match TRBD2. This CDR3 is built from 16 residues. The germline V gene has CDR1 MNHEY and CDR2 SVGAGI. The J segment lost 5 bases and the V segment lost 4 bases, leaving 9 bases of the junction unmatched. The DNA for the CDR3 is TGTGCCAGCAGTTTTTCTAGCGGGGGAACACAAGATACGCAGTATTTT. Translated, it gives CASSFSSGGTQDTQYF.

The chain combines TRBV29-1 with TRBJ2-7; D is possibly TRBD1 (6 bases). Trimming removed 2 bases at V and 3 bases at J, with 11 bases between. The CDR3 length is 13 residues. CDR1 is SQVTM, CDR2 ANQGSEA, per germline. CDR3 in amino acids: CSVETDRDYEQYF. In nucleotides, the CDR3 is TGCAGCGTTGAAACGGACAGAGACTACGAGCAGTACTTC.

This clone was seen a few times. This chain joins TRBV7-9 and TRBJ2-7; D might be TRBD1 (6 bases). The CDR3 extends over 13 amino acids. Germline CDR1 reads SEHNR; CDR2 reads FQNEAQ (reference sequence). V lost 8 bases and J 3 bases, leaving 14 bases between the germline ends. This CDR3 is CASVSTGNYEQYF. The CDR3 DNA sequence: TGTGCCAGCGTAAGCACAGGGAACTACGAGCAGTACTTC.

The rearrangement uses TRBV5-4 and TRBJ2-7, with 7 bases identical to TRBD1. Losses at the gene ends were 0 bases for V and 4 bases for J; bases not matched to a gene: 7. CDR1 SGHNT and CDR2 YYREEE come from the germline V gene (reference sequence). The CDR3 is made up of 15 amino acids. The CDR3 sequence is CASSLGQGTWYEQYF. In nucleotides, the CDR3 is TGTGCCAGCAGCTTGGGACAGGGAACTTGGTACGAGCAGTACTTC.

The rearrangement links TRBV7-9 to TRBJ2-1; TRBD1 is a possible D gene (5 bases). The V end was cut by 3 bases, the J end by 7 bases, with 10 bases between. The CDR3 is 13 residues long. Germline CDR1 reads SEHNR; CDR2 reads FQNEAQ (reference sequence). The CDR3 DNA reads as TGTGCCAGCAGCTTTAGGGGCCCAAATGAGCAGTTCTTC. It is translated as CASSFRGPNEQFF.

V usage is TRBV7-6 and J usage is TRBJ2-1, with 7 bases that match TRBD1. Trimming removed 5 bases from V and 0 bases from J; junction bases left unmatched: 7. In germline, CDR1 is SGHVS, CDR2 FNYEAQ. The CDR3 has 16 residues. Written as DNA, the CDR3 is TGTGCCAGCAGCCCAGGGTGGGACAGCTCCTACAATGAGCAGTTCTTC. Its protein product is CASSPGWDSSYNEQFF. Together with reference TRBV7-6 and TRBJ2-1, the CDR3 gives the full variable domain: GAGVSQSPRYKVTKRGQDVALRCDPISGHVSLYWYRQALGQGPEFLTYFNYEAQQDKSGLPNDRFSAERPEGSISTLTIQRTEQRDSAMYRCASSPGWDSSYNEQFFGPGTRLTVL.

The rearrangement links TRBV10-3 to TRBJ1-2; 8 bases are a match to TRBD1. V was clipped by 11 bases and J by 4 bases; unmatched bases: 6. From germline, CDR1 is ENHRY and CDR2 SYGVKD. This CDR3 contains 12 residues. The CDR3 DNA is TGTGCCGCCACTACAGGGGGCTATGGCTACACCTTC. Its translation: CAATTGGYGYTF.

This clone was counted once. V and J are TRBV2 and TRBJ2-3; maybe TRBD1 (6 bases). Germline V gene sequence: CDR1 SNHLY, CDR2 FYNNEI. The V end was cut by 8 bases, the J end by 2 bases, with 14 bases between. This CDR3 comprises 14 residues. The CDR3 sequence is CASRTALFTDTQYF. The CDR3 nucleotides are TGTGCCAGCCGGACAGCCTTATTCACAGATACGCAGTATTTT.

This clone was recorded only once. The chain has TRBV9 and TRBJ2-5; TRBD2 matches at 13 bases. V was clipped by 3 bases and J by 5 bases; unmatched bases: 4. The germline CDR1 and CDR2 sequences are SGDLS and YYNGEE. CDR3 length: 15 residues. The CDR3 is CASSEGLAGFETQYF. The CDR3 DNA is TGTGCCAGCAGCGAGGGACTAGCGGGGTTTGAGACCCAGTACTTC. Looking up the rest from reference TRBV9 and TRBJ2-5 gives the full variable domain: DSGVTQTPKHLITATGQRVTLRCSPRSGDLSVYWYQQSLDQGLQFLIQYYNGEERAKGNILERFSAQQFPDLHSELNLSSLELGDSALYFCASSEGLAGFETQYFGPGTRLLVL.

The CDR3 DNA is TGTGCCAGCAGCTTTTTGGGAGCGGGAAAACTGTTTTTT. Protein sequence: CASSFLGAGKLFF. The rearrangement joins TRBV5-8 to TRBJ1-4; D ambiguous. Per germline, CDR1 SGHTS and CDR2 YDEGEE. The CDR3 runs to 13 residues. V lost 2 bases, J lost 10 bases, and 12 bases lay in between.

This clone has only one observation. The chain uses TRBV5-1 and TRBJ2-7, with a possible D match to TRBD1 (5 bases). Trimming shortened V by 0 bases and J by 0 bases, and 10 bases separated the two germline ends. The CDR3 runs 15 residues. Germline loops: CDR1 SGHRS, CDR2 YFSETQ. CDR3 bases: TGCGCCAGCAGCTTGGCCTGGGGCAGCTCCTACGAGCAGTACTTC. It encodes CASSLAWGSSYEQYF.